The entry that follows covers one T cell receptor beta chain sequence. Its antigen is currently unknown. Blood PBMC samples: pre-vaccination, two weeks post third vaccination, and at tumor progression. The PCR used 60 V beta and 13 J beta primers. This table comes from immunoSEQ multiplex PCR, and its TCRdb copy is limited to in-frame clones, with some not included. The sample has about 32,000 clones; more than 90% are singletons. This CDR3 has 15 residues. Germline values: CDR1 MDHEN, CDR2 SYDVKM. V was pared by 4 bases and J by 6 bases, with 16 bases between. The record originates from a study of glioma-infiltrating T cells after dendritic cell vaccination. Findings and limits, study-wide: No direct clonality-survival link was found; a diverse polyclonal response may matter.

Sequenced material: blood, taken before dendritic cell vaccination. This receptor was identified in a human donor with glioblastoma. The genes are TRBV28 and TRBJ2-4, with a possible D match to TRBD1 (5 bases). CDR3 DNA sequence: TGTGCCAGCAGTTCCGCGGACATGAACCTAAACATTCAGTACTTC. Protein sequence: CASSSADMNLNIQYF. Full variable domain (outside the CDR3, taken from reference TRBV28 and TRBJ2-4): DVKVTQSSRYLVKRTGEKVFLECVQDMDHENMFWYRQDPGLGLRLIYFSYDVKMKEKGDIPEGYSVSREKKERFSLILESASTNQTSMYLCASSSADMNLNIQYFGAGTRLSVL.